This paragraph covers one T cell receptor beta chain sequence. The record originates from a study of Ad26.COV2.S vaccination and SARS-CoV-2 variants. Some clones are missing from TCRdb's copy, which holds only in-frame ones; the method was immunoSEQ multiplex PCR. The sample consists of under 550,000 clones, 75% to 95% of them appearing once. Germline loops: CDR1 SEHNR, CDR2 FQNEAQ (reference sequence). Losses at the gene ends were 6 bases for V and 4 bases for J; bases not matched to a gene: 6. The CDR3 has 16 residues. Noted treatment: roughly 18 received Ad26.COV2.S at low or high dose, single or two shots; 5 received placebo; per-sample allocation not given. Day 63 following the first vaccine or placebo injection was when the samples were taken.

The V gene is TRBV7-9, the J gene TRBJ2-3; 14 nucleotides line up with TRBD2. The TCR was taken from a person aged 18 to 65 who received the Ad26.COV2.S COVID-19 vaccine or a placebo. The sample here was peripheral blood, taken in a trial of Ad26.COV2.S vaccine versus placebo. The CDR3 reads CASSRLAGGPADTQYF. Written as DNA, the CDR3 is TGTGCCAGCAGTCGACTAGCGGGAGGGCCCGCAGATACGCAGTATTTT.